This TCR beta chain was found in a study of radiotherapy plus CTLA-4 blockade in lung cancer (dated by TCRdb to the late 2010s). For the wider study: Among enrolled patients, roughly 20% had an objective response and approximately 30% reached disease control. Overall study results and their limits: TCR clones derived from tumors expanded in peripheral blood after treatment with radiotherapy and ipilimumab. Early dynamic changes in blood T cell clones, together with increased serum interferon-beta after radiation, were reported as the strongest predictors of response.

Libraries came from the immunoSEQ multiplex PCR assay. The table was pulled from immuneACCESS by TCRdb, which kept in-frame rearrangements only. Such tables lose some clones; where checked, under half of the loss comes from unresolved V genes, and the rest has no known cause. The sample table shows tens of thousands of clones, and around 76% are seen once. In total, the top ten clones hold more than 3.5% of the sample. The study evaluated CTLA-4 blockade (ipilimumab) given together with focal radiation therapy in patients who had chemo-refractory metastatic non-small-cell lung cancer. With respect to this clone: It lacks a known antigen. No base quality information exists; no much larger clone differs at one position.

The sequence was collected from a human donor with non-small cell lung cancer who had a partial response to radiotherapy plus ipilimumab. Some clones in this sample may be carry-over from other donors' samples. Sequenced material: peripheral blood, taken from a patient treated with radiotherapy plus ipilimumab.

The CDR3 is CASGPTGRNTEAFF. The DNA reads as follows: TGTGCTAGTGGACCGACAGGGAGGAACACTGAAGCTTTCTTT. The chain joins TRBV12-5 to TRBJ1-1, and 7 junctional nucleotides match TRBD1. In the germline V gene, CDR1 corresponds to LGHNT and CDR2 to FRNRAP. Taken from cysteine to phenylalanine, the CDR3 has 14 residues. The kept DNA is CDR3 alone, 42 bases in frame from the first base. The V end gives up 6 bases and the J end 1 base, leaving 5 bases in the junction not matched to a gene.